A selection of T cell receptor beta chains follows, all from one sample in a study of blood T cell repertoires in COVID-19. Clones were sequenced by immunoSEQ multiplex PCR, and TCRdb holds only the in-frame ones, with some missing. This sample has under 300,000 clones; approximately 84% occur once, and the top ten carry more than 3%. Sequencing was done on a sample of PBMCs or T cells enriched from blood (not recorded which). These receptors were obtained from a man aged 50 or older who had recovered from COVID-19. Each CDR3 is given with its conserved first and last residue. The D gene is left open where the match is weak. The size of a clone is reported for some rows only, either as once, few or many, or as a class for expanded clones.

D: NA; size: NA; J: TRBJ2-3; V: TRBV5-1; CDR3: CASSWELGTDTQYF; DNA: TGCGCCAGCAGCTGGGAGCTGGGCACAGATACGCAGTATTTT
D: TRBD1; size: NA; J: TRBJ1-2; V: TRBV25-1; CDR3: CASSNRGKAGYTF; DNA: TGTGCCAGCTCCAACAGGGGGAAGGCTGGCTACACCTTC
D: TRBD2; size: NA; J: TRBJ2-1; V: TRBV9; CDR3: CASSERPGTRSLSYNEQFF; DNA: TGTGCCAGCAGCGAGAGACCCGGGACTAGGTCGCTCTCCTACAATGAGCAGTTCTTC
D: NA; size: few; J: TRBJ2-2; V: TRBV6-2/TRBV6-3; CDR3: CASSRGHPSGELFF; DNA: TGTGCCAGCAGCCGGGGACACCCGTCCGGGGAGCTGTTTTTT
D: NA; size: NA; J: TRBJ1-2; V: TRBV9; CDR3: CASSVDQGMPTF; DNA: TGTGCCAGCAGCGTAGATCAGGGCATGCCGACCTTC
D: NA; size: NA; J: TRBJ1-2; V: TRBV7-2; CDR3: CASSLSFREGGYTF; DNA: TGTGCCAGCAGCTTATCTTTCAGGGAAGGTGGCTACACCTTC
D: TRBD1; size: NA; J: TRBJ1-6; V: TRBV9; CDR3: CASSVSPGTGDGGFTSPLHF; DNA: TGTGCCAGCAGCGTCTCCCCCGGGACAGGTGATGGTGGGTTTACTTCACCCCTCCACTTT
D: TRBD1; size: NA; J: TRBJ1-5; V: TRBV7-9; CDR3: CASSLEGAGNQPQHF; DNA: TGTGCCAGCAGCTTAGAGGGGGCGGGCAATCAGCCCCAGCATTTT
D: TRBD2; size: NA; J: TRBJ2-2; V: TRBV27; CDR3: CASSRGGMSTGELFF; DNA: TGTGCCAGCAGTCGGGGGGGGATGAGTACCGGGGAGCTGTTTTTT
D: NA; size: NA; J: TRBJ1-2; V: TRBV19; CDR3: CASSIVSGNNYGYTF; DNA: TGTGCCAGTAGTATAGTCTCAGGAAACAACTATGGCTACACCTTC
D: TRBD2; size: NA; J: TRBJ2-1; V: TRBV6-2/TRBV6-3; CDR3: CASSYSPSGRAVEQFF; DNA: TGTGCCAGCAGTTACTCTCCTAGCGGGAGGGCCGTTGAGCAGTTCTTC
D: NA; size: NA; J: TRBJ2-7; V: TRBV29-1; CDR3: CSVVGQTSYEQYF; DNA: TGCAGCGTTGTTGGACAGACGTCCTACGAGCAGTACTTC
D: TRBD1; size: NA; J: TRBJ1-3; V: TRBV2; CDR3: CASSQQGADGNTIYF; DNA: TGTGCCAGCAGCCAACAGGGGGCCGATGGAAACACCATATATTTT
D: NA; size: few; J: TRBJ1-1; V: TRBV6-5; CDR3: CASSLTGNTEAFF; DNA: TGTGCCAGCAGCCTTACAGGTAACACTGAAGCTTTCTTT
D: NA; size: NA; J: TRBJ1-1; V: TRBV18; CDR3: CASSPDMNTEAFF; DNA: TGTGCCAGCTCACCTGACATGAACACTGAAGCTTTCTTT
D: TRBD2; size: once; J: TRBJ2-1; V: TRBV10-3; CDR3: CAISAAGSGAYNEQFF; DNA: TGTGCCATCAGTGCCGCGGGTAGCGGGGCCTACAATGAGCAGTTCTTC
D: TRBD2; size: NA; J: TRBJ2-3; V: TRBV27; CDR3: CASSLSVKPWTSGKKITDTQYF; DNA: TGTGCCAGCAGTTTATCCGTAAAACCATGGACTAGCGGTAAAAAGATCACAGATACGCAGTATTTT
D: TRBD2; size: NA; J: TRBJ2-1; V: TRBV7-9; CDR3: CASSLVPGRGVYNEQFF; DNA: TGTGCCAGCAGCTTAGTCCCCGGGCGGGGGGTCTACAATGAGCAGTTCTTC
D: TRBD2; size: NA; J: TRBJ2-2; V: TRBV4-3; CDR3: CASSQSHLAGGYTGELFF; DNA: TGCGCCAGCAGCCAAAGCCATCTAGCGGGGGGGTATACCGGGGAGCTGTTTTTT
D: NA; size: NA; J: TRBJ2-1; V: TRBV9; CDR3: CASSVGVSNAYNEQFF; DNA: TGTGCCAGCAGCGTAGGAGTCTCAAACGCCTACAATGAGCAGTTCTTC
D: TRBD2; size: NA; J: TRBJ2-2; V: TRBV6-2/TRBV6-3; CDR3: CASSYSPSGGATGELFF; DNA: TGTGCCAGCAGTTACTCCCCTAGCGGGGGAGCCACCGGGGAGCTGTTTTTT
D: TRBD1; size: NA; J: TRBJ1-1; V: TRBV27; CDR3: CASSLTGAVFNEAFF; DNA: TGTGCCAGCAGTTTAACAGGGGCGGTGTTTAATGAAGCTTTCTTT
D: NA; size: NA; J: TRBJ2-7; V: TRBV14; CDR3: CASSFSELLNYEQYF; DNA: TGTGCCAGCAGCTTTTCGGAACTACTAAACTACGAGCAGTACTTC
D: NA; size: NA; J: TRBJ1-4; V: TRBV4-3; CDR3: CASSQVVRNEKLFF; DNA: TGCGCCAGCAGCCAAGTGGTCAGGAATGAAAAACTGTTTTTT
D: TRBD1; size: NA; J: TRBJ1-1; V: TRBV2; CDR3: CASRGQGAGYTEAFF; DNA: TGTGCCAGCAGGGGCCAGGGGGCTGGATACACTGAAGCTTTCTTT
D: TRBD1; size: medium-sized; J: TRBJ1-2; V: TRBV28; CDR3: CASSLGGDRVYGYTF; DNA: TGTGCCAGCAGTTTAGGAGGGGACAGGGTGTATGGCTACACCTTC
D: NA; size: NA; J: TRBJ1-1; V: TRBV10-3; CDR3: CAISERRQNEAFF; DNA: TGTGCCATCAGTGAGAGGCGACAGAATGAAGCTTTCTTT
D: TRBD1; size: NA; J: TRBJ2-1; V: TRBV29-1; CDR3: CSVEDPPGQAYNEQFF; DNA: TGCAGCGTTGAAGACCCGCCGGGACAGGCCTACAATGAGCAGTTCTTC
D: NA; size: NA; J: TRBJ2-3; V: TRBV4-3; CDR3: CASSQSPGSTDTQYF; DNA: TGCGCCAGCAGCCAATCCCCCGGGAGTACAGATACGCAGTATTTT
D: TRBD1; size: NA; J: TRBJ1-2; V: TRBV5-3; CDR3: CARSSGTGRGGYTF; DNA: TGTGCCAGAAGCTCCGGGACAGGGAGGGGTGGCTACACCTTC
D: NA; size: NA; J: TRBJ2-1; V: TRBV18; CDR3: CASSPQGGLYNEQFF; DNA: TGTGCCAGCTCACCGCAGGGGGGTCTCTACAATGAGCAGTTCTTC
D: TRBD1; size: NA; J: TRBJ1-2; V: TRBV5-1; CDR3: CASSIIPGTGKWGYTF; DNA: TGCGCCAGCAGCATCATTCCCGGGACAGGGAAATGGGGCTACACCTTC
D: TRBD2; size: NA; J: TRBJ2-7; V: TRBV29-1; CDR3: CSVGEGEQYF; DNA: TGCAGCGTTGGGGAGGGGGAGCAGTACTTC
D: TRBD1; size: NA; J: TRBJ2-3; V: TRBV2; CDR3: CAAAKDRNGDTQYF; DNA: TGTGCAGCGGCCAAGGACAGGAATGGGGATACGCAGTATTTT
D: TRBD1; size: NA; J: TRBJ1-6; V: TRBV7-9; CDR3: CASSLRTGDNSPLHF; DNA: TGTGCCAGCAGCTTAAGGACAGGGGATAATTCACCCCTCCACTTT
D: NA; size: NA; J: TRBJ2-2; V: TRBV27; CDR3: CASSLMAGLFNTGELFF; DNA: TGTGCCAGCAGTTTAATGGCGGGATTGTTTAACACCGGGGAGCTGTTTTTT
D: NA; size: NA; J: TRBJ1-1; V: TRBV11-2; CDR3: CASRPIGRGLAFF; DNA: TGTGCCAGCAGACCCATCGGGCGGGGTTTGGCTTTCTTT
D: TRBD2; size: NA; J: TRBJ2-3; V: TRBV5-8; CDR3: CASSLNRAGSTDTQYF; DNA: TGTGCCAGCAGCTTGAACAGAGCGGGGTCCACAGATACGCAGTATTTT
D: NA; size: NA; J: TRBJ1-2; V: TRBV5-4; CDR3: CASSPRAGIYGYTF; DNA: TGTGCCAGCAGCCCCCGTGCGGGAATCTATGGCTACACCTTC
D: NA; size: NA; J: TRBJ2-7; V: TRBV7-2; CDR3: CASSSLTYEQYF; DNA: TGTGCCAGCAGCTCGCTAACCTACGAGCAGTACTTC
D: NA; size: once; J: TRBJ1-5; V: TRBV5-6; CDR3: CASSLRGRSNQPQHF; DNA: TGTGCCAGCAGCTTGCGGGGTAGGAGCAATCAGCCCCAGCATTTT
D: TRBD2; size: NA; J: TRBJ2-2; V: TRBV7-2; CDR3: CASSLKAGALTGELFF; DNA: TGTGCCAGCAGCCTCAAGGCGGGAGCTCTCACCGGGGAGCTGTTTTTT
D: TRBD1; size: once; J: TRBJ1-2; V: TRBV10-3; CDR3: CAIRARDRVNYGYTF; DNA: TGTGCCATCAGGGCCCGGGACAGGGTCAACTATGGCTACACCTTC